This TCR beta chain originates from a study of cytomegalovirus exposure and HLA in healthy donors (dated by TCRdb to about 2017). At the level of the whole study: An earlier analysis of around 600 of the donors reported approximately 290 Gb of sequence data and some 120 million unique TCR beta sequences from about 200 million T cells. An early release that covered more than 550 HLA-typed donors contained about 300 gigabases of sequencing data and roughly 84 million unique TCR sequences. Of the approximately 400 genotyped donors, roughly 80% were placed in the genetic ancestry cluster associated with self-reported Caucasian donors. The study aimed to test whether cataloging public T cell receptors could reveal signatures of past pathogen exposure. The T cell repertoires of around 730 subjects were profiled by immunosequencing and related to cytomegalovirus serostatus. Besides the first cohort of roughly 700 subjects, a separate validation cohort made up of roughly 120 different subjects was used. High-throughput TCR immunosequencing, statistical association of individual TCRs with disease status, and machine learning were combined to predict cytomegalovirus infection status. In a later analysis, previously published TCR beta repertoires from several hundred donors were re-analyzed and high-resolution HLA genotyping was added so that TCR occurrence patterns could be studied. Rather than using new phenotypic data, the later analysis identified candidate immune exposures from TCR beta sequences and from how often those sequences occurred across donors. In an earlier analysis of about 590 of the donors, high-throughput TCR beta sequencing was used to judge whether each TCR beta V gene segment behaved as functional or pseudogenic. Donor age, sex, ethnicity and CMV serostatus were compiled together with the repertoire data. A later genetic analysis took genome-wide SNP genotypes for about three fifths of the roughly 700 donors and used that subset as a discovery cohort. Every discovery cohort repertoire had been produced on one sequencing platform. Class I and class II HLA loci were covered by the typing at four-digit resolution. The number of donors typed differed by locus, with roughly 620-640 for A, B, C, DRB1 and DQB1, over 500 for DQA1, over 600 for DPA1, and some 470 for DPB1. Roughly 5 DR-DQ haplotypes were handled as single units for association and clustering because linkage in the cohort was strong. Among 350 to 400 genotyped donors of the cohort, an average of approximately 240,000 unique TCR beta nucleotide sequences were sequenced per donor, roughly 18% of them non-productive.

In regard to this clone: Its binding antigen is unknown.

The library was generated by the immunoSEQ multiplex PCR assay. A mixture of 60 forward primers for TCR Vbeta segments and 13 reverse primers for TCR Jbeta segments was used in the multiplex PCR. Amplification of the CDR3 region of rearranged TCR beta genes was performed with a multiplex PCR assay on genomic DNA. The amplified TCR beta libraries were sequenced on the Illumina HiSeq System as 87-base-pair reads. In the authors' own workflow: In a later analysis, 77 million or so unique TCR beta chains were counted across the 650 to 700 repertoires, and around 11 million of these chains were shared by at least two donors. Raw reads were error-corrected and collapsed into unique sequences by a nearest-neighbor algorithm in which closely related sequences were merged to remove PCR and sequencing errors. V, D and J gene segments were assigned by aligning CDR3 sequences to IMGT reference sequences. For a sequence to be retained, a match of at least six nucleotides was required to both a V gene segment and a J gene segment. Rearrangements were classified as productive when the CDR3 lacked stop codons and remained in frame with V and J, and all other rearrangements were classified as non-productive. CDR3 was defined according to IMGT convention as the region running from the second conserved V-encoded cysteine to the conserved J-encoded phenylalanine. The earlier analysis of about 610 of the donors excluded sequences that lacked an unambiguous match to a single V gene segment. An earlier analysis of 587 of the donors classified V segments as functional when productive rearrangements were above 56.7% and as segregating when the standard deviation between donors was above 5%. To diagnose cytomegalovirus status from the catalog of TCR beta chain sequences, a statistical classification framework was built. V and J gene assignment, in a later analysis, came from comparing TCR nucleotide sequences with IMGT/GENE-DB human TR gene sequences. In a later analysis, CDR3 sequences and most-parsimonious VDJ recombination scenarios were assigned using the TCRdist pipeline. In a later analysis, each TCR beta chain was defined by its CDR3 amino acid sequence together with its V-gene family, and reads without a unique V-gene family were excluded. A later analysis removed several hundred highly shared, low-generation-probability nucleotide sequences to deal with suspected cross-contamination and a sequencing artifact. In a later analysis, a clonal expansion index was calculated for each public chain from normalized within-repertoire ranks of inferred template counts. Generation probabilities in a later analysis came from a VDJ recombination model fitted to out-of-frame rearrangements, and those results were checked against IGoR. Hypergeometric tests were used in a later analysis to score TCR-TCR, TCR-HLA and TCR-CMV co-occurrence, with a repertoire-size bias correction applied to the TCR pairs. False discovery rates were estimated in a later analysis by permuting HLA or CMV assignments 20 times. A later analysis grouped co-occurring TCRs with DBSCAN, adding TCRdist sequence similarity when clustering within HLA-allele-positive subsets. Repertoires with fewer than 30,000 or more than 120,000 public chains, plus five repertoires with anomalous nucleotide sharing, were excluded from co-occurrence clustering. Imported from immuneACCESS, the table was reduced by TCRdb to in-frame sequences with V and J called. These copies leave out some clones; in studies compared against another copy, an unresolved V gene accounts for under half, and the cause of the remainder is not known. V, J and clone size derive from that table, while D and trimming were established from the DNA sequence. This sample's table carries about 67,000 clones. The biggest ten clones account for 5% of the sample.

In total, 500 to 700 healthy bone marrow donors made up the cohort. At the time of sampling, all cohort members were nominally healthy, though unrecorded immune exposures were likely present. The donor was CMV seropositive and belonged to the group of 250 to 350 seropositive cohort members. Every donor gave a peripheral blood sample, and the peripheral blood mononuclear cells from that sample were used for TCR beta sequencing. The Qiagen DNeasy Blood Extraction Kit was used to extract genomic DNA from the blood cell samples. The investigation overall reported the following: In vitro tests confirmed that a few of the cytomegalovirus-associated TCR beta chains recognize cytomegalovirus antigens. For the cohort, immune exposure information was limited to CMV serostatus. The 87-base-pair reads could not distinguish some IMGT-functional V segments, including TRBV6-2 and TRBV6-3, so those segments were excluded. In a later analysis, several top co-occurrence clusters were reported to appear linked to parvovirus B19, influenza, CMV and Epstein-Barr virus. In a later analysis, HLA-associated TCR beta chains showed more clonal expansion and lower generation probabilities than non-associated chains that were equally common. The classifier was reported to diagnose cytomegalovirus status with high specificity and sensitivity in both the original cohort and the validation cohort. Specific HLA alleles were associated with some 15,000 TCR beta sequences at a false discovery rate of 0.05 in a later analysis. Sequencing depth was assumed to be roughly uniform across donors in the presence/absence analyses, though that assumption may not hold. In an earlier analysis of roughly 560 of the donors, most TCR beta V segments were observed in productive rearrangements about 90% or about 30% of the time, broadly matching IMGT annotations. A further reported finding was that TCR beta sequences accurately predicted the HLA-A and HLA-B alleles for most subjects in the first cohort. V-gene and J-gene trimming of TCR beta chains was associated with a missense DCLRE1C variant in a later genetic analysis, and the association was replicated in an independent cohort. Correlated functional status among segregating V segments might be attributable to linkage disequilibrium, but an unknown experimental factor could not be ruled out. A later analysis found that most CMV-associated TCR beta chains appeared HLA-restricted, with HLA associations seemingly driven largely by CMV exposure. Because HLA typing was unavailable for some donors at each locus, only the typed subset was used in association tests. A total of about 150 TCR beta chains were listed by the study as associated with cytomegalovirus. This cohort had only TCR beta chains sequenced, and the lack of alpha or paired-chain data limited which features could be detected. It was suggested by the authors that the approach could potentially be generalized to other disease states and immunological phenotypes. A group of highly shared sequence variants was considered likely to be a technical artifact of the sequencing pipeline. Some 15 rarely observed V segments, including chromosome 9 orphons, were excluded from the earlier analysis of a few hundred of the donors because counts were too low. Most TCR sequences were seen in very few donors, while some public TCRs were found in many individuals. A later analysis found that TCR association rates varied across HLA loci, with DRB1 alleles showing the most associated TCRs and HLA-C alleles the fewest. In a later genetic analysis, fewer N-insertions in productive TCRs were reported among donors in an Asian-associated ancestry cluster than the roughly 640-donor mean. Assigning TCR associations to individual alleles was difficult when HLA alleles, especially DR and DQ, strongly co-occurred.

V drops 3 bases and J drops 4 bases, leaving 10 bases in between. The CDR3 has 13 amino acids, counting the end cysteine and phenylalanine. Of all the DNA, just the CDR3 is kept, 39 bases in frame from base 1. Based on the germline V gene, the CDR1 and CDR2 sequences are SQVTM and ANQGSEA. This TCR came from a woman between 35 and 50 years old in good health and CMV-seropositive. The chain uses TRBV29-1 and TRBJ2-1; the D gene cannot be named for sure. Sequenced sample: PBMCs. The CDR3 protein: CSVDQIGYNEQFF. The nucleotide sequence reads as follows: TGCAGCGTTGACCAGATCGGGTACAATGAGCAGTTCTTC.